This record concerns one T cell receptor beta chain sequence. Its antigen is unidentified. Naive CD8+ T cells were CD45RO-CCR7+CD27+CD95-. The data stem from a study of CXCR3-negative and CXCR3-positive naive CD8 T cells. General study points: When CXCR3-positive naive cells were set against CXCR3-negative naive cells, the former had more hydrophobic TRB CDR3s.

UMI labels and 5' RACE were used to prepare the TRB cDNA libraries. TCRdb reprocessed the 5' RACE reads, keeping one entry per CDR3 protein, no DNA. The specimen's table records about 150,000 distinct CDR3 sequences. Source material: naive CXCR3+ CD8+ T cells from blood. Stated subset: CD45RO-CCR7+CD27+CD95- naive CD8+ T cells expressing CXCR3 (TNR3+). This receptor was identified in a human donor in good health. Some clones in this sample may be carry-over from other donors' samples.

CDR3: CASSLFGGTLYNEQFF. The J gene is TRBJ2-1, the V gene TRBV5-1; with no DNA, the TCRdb D assignment of TRBD1 cannot be verified. The germline CDR1 and CDR2 sequences are SGHRS and YFSETQ. The CDR3 is 16 amino acids.